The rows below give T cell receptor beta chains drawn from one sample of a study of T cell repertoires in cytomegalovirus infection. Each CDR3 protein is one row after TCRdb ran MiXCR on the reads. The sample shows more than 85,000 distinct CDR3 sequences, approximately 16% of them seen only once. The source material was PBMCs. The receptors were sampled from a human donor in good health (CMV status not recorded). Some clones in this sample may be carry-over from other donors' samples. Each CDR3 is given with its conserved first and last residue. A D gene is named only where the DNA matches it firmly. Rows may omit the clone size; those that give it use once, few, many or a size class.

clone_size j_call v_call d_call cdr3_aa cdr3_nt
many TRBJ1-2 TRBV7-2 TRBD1 CASSPDRGPGYTF TGTGCCAGCAGTCCGGACAGGGGCCCTGGCTACACCTTC
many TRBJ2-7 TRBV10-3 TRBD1 CAISRDRVARGPYEQYF TGTGCCATCAGCCGGGACAGGGTAGCCCGGGGTCCCTACGAGCAGTACTTC
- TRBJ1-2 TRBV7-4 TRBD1 CASTVAGTAFYGYTF TGTGCCAGCACCGTAGCCGGGACAGCGTTCTATGGCTACACCTTC
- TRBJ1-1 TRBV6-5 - CASSPRLQGRGAFF TGTGCCAGCAGTCCACGGTTACAGGGTAGAGGAGCTTTCTTT
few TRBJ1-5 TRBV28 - CASGQSDRINQPQHF TGTGCCAGCGGACAGTCTGACAGGATCAATCAGCCCCAGCATTTT
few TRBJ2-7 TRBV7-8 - CASGTFEQYF TGTGCCAGCGGTACTTTCGAGCAGTACTTC
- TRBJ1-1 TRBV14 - CASSHLVKVGTEAFF TGTGCCAGCAGCCACCTAGTGAAGGTCGGAACTGAAGCTTTCTTT
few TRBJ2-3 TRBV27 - CASSLRGVPPDTQYF TGTGCCAGCAGTTTGAGAGGGGTTCCCCCAGATACGCAGTATTTT
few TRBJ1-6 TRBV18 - CASSPRDALNSPLHF TGTGCCAGCTCACCACGGGACGCTCTCAATTCACCCCTCCACTTT
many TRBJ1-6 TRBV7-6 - CASRSEGQGNSPLHF TGTGCCAGCAGGTCGGAGGGGCAGGGGAATTCACCCCTCCACTTT
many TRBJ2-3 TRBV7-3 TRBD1 CASSLGQKTDTQYF TGTGCCAGCAGCTTGGGACAGAAGACAGATACGCAGTATTTT
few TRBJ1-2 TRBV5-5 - CASQRQDFNYGYTF TGTGCCAGCCAAAGACAGGACTTTAACTATGGCTACACCTTC
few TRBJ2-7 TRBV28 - CASTKFYEQYF TGTGCCAGCACCAAATTCTACGAGCAGTACTTC
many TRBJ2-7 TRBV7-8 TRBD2 CASSLGGRMGEQYF TGTGCCAGCAGCTTGGGAGGGCGGATGGGCGAGCAGTACTTC
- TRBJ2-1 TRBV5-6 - CASRSLSRGGNNEQFF TGTGCCAGCAGGTCTTTATCGAGGGGAGGTAACAATGAGCAGTTCTTC
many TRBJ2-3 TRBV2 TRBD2 CASCSGTSVDTQYF TGTGCCAGCTGTTCGGGGACTAGCGTAGATACGCAGTATTTT